The T cell receptor (beta chain) under discussion was sequenced for a study of blood T cell repertoires in COVID-19. Across the whole study: Sample material is recorded as cDNA or gDNA derived from T cells, B-cell-depleted T cells, or PBMCs.

Original analysis: Reference gene primer amplification gave estimated nucleated cell counts. The protocol was immunoSEQ multiplex PCR, while the TCRdb copy is restricted to in-frame clones and leaves out a portion. V, J and clone size are those of that table, while D and trimming were read from the DNA. The table records fewer than 100,000 clones, around 72% of them present only once. Losses at the gene ends were 5 bases for V and 2 bases for J; bases not matched to a gene: 6. This CDR3 is built from 15 residues. CDR1 and CDR2 (germline): SGHVS, FNYEAQ. This chain links TRBV7-6 with TRBJ2-7; 10 nucleotides align to TRBD2. Input material: peripheral blood. The sequence was collected from a man between 65 and 79 years old with acute or convalescent COVID-19. CDR3 loop: CASSRTSGETYEQYF. The CDR3 DNA reads as TGTGCCAGCAGCCGAACTAGCGGGGAGACCTACGAGCAGTACTTC.